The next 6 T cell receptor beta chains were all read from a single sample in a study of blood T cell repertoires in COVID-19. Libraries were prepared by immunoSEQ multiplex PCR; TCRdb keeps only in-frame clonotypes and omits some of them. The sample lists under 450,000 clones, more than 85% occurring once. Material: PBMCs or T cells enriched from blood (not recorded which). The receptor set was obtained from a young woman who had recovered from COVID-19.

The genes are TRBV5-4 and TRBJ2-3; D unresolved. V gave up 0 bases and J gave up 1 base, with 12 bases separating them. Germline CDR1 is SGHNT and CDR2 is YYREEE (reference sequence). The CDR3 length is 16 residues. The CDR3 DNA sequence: TGTGCCAGCAGCTTGGATCGCGGAGTCGGCACAGATACGCAGTATTTT. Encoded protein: CASSLDRGVGTDTQYF.

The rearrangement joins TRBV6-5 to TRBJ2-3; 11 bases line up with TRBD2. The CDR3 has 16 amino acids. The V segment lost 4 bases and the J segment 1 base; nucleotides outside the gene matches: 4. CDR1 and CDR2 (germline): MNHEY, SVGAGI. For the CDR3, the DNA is TGTGCCAGCAGTTCTGGACTAGCGGGCCGCACAGATACGCAGTATTTT. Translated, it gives CASSSGLAGRTDTQYF.

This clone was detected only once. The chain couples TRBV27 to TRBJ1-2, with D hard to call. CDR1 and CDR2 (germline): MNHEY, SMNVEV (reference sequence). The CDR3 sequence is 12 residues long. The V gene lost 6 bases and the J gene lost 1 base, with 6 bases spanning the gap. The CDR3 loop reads CASRAVNYGYTF. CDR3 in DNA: TGTGCCAGCAGGGCGGTTAACTATGGCTACACCTTC.

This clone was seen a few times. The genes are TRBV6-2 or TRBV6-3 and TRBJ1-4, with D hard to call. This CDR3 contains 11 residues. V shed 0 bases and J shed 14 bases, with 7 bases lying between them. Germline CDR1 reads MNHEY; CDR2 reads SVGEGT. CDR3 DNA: TGTGCCAGCAGTTACTCCGGGGTGCTGTTTTTT. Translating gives CASSYSGVLFF.

This CDR3 reads CASSPLTRNTEAFF. In DNA, the CDR3 is TGTGCCAGCAGTCCCCTTACAAGGAACACTGAAGCTTTCTTT. The chain carries TRBV27 and TRBJ1-1; D remains unclear. V was pared by 5 bases and J by 1 base, with 11 bases between. The CDR3 runs 14 residues. The germline CDR1 and CDR2 sequences are MNHEY and SMNVEV (reference sequence).

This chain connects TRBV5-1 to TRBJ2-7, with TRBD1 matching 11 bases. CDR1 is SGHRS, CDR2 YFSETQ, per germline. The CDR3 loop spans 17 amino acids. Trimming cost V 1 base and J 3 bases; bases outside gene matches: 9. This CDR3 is CASSLPSSGTGGYEQYF. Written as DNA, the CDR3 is TGCGCCAGCAGCTTGCCTTCCTCCGGGACAGGGGGCTACGAGCAGTACTTC.